This TCR beta chain came from a study of T-cell reconstitution after alpha-beta-depleted transplantation in children. This CDR3 is built from 14 residues. TCRbeta library construction was performed incorporating unique molecular identifiers. Each CDR3 protein gets one entry after TCRdb re-called the PCR reads with MiXCR. This repertoire shows about 610,000 distinct CDR3 sequences, approximately 10% found once; its top ten account for less than 5%. The clonotype comes from a human donor who donated a stem cell graft to a child with acute myeloid leukemia. The sample in question was PBMCs from the stem cell graft donor, obtained from the stem cell graft. The chain combines TRBV12-3 or TRBV12-4 with TRBJ2-4; D gene unclear. CDR3 sequence (DNA): TGTGCTTCGAAAAATCCCCTAGCCAAAAACATTCAGTACTTC. Protein sequence: CASKNPLAKNIQYF.